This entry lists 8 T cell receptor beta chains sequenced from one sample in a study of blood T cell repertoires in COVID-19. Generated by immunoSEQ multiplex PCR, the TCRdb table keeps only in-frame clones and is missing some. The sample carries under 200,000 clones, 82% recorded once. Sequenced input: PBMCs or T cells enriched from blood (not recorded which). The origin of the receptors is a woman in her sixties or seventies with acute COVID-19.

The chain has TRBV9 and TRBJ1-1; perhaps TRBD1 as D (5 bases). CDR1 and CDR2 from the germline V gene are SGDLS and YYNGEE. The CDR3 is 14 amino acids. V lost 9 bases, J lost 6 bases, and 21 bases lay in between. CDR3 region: CATSLGWDSSEAFF. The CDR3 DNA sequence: TGTGCCACATCCTTGGGGTGGGACTCTTCTGAAGCTTTCTTT.

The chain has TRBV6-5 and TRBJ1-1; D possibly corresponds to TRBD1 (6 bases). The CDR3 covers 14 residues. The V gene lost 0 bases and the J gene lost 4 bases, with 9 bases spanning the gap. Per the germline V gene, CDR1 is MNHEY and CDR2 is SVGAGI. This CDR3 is CASSYSGRGTEAFF. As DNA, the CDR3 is TGTGCCAGCAGTTACTCTGGCAGGGGCACTGAAGCTTTCTTT.

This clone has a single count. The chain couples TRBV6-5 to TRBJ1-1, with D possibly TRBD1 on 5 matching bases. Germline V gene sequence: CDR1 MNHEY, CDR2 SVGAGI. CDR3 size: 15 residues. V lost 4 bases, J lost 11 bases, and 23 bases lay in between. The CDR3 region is CASSSTGTSVEGAFF. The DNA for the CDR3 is TGTGCCAGCAGTTCCACCGGGACGTCAGTGGAGGGGGCTTTCTTT.

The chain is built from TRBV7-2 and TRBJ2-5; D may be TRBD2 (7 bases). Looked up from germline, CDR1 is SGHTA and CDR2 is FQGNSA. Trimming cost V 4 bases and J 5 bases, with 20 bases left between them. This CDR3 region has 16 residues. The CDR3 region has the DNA TGTGCCAGCAGCTCTTTCCTCGCGGGGGCGGGGGAGACCCAGTACTTC. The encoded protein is CASSSFLAGAGETQYF.

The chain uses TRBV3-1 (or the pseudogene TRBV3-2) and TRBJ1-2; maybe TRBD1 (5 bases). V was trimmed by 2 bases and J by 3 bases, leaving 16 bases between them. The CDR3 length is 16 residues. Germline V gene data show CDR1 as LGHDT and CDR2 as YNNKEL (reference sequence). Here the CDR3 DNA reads TGTGCCAGCAGCCAACGACAGATGCCCACCCACTATGGCTACACCTTC. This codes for CASSQRQMPTHYGYTF.

The CDR3 coding sequence is TGTGCCAGCAGCAAAGTCGCCGGGGGGGGCGGTACAGATACGCAGTATTTT. Protein sequence: CASSKVAGGGGTDTQYF. V gene TRBV21-1 combines with J gene TRBJ2-3; TRBD2 is the table's D call and was not checked against the DNA. TRBV21-1 is recorded as a pseudogene. This CDR3 comprises 17 residues.

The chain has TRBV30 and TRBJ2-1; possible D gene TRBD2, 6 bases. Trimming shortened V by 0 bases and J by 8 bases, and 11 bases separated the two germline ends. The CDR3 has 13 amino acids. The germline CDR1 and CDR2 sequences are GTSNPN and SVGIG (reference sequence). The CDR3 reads CAWSVSGAYEQFF. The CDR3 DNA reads TGTGCCTGGAGTGTGTCGGGAGCGTATGAGCAGTTCTTC.

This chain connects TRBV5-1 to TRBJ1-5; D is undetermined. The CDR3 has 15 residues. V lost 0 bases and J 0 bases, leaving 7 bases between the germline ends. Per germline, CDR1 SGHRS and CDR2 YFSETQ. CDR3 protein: CASSLGLSSNQPQHF. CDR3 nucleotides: TGCGCCAGCAGCTTGGGACTGTCTAGCAATCAGCCCCAGCATTTT.